The 4 T cell receptor beta chains in this list originate from one sample, sequenced in a study of blood T cell repertoires in COVID-19. TCRdb's table, derived via immunoSEQ multiplex PCR, lists solely in-frame clones and lacks some. The sample has some 190,000 clones; around 85% are singletons. The material sequenced was peripheral blood. These receptors were obtained from a human donor with active or convalescent COVID-19. The donor label of this sample is uncertain.

The table lists this clone with a count of one. This chain links TRBV6-2 or TRBV6-3 with TRBJ1-5, with TRBD1 identical over 7 bases. CDR3 length equals 19 residues. Trimming removed 4 bases from V and 0 bases from J; junction bases left unmatched: 15. Per the germline V gene, CDR1 is MNHEY and CDR2 is SVGEGT. DNA for the CDR3: TGTGCCAGCAGTTTCCCGGACAGGCGTAGACTCTATAGCAATCAGCCCCAGCATTTT. It yields the protein CASSFPDRRRLYSNQPQHF.

This rearrangement joins TRBV6-5 to TRBJ1-3, with no clear D. Per the germline V gene, CDR1 is MNHEY and CDR2 is SVGAGI. V dropped 3 bases and J dropped 4 bases, with 7 bases sitting between them. This CDR3 is built from 13 residues. The CDR3 sequence: CASSYTAGNTIYF. The CDR3 DNA follows: TGTGCCAGCAGTTATACAGCCGGAAACACCATATATTTT.

The rearrangement uses TRBV2 and TRBJ2-3; TRBD2 matches 14 bases. The V gene's germline CDR1 is SNHLY and CDR2 FYNNEI. This CDR3 spans 16 amino acids. The V segment lost 7 bases and the J segment 3 bases; nucleotides outside the gene matches: 6. The CDR3 bases are TGTGCCAGCATCAGCGGGACTAGCGGGGGTACAGATACGCAGTATTTT. As protein: CASISGTSGGTDTQYF.

This clone was seen a handful of times. Other DNA sequences in the same sample also yield this CDR3. V and J are TRBV19 and TRBJ2-1; 7 positions agree with TRBD1. This CDR3 is 15 amino acids long. V gave up 2 bases and J gave up 4 bases; unmatched junction bases: 5. Looked up from germline, CDR1 is LNHDA and CDR2 is SQIVND (reference sequence). The CDR3 region has the DNA TGTGCCAGTAGTATACGGGACAGCTCTTACAATGAGCAGTTCTTC. As protein: CASSIRDSSYNEQFF. The whole variable domain, filled in from reference TRBV19 and TRBJ2-1, reads DGGITQSPKYLFRKEGQNVTLSCEQNLNHDAMYWYRQDPGQGLRLIYYSQIVNDFQKGDIAEGYSVSREKKESFPLTVTSAQKNPTAFYLCASSIRDSSYNEQFFGPGTRLTVL.